The next 24 T cell receptor beta chains were all read from a single sample in a study of blood T cell repertoires in COVID-19. Generated by immunoSEQ multiplex PCR, the TCRdb table keeps only in-frame clones and is missing some. Here the sample spans about 250,000 clones, around four fifths being singletons. Sequenced: peripheral blood. These receptors were taken from a man between 35 and 55 years old with active or convalescent COVID-19.

The chain carries TRBV7-9 and TRBJ1-2, with D unclear. Germline V gives CDR1 SEHNR, CDR2 FQNEAQ (reference sequence). The V and J ends lost 1 base and 4 bases respectively, with 13 bases between them. The CDR3 consists of 15 residues. The CDR3 nucleotides read TGTGCCAGCAGCTTAGGTCAAATTCGGGGCTATGGCTACACCTTC. It specifies CASSLGQIRGYGYTF.

This clone was observed at least ten times. The chain couples TRBV4-1 to TRBJ1-2, with TRBD1 matching over 12 bases. This CDR3 region has 16 residues. The germline gives CDR1 MGHRA, CDR2 YSYEKL. Germline trimming cut 6 bases from V and 5 bases from J; bases unmatched to any gene: 10. The CDR3 region has the DNA TGCGCCAGCAGTAAAGACGGGGACAGGGGGCTTTATGGCTACACCTTC. As protein: CASSKDGDRGLYGYTF.

This chain uses TRBV19 with TRBJ2-5; 7 bases fit TRBD1. Germline CDR1 LNHDA, CDR2 SQIVND (reference sequence). The CDR3 totals 14 residues. V lost 4 bases, J lost 0 bases, and 2 bases stayed unmatched. This chain's CDR3 is CASSTDRDQETQYF. The CDR3 bases are TGTGCCAGTAGTACCGACAGGGACCAAGAGACCCAGTACTTC.

The V call is TRBV13, the J call TRBJ2-5; TRBD1 might be the D (5 bases). Germline values: CDR1 PRHDT, CDR2 FYEKMQ (reference sequence). The CDR3 extends over 14 amino acids. The V gene lost 5 bases and the J gene lost 5 bases, with 15 bases spanning the gap. CDR3 bases: TGTGCCAGCAGCGCTAGGGGTAATTGGGAGACCCAGTACTTC. Its translation: CASSARGNWETQYF.

J is TRBJ1-1 and V is TRBV11-3; possible D gene TRBD1, 5 bases. The CDR3 sequence is 14 residues long. Germline CDR1 SGHNT, CDR2 YENEEA. Trimming took off 2 bases at V and 8 bases at J, with 15 bases between the two ends. CDR3 in amino acids: CASSLTSGLGEAFF. The CDR3 region has the DNA TGTGCCAGCAGCTTAACTTCAGGGTTGGGCGAAGCTTTCTTT.

This sequence joins TRBV5-1 and TRBJ2-6; TRBD1 agrees at 9 bases. V lost 2 bases to trimming and J lost 1 base; unmatched junction nucleotides: 7. The CDR3 spans 18 residues. Germline V gene sequence: CDR1 SGHRS, CDR2 YFSETQ. As DNA, the CDR3 is TGCGCCAGCAGCTTACCGGGACAGGGTTCATCTGGGGCCAACGTCCTGACTTTC. Amino acids: CASSLPGQGSSGANVLTF. The full variable domain, with the rest looked up from reference TRBV5-1 and TRBJ2-6, is KAGVTQTPRYLIKTRGQQVTLSCSPISGHRSVSWYQQTPGQGLQFLFEYFSETQRNKGNFPGRFSGRQFSNSRSEMNVSTLELGDSALYLCASSLPGQGSSGANVLTFGAGSRLTVL.

The rearrangement links TRBV28 to TRBJ1-2, with TRBD1 matching over 9 bases. V lost 6 bases and J lost 4; bases outside the gene matches: 12. There are 16 residues in the CDR3. Germline values: CDR1 MDHEN, CDR2 SYDVKM. The CDR3 loop is CASRTPGQGYSYGYTF. Here the CDR3 DNA reads TGTGCCAGCAGGACACCGGGACAGGGCTATAGCTATGGCTACACCTTC.

The chain has TRBV3-1 (or the pseudogene TRBV3-2) and TRBJ2-6; D possibly corresponds to TRBD2 (5 bases). Per germline, CDR1 LGHDT and CDR2 YNNKEL (reference sequence). The V end was cut by 4 bases, the J end by 3 bases, with 10 bases between. This CDR3 contains 15 residues. This chain's CDR3 is CASSLGRGGANVLTF. The CDR3, as DNA: TGTGCCAGCAGCCTAGGCCGGGGTGGGGCCAACGTCCTGACTTTC.

The gene calls are TRBV19 and TRBJ1-2; no reliable D call. This CDR3 comprises 13 residues. V was shortened by 7 bases and J by 6 bases, with 15 bases between the two germline ends. The germline CDR1 and CDR2 sequences are LNHDA and SQIVND (reference sequence). The chain's CDR3 is CASTPARGNGYTF. CDR3 DNA sequence: TGTGCCAGTACCCCCGCGCGGGGTAATGGCTACACCTTC.

The chain uses TRBV24-1 and TRBJ1-4, with unresolved D. The CDR3 spans 15 residues. CDR1 is KGHDR and CDR2 is SFDVKD in the germline V gene. Trimming left V 5 bases short and J 15 bases short, with 24 bases between. For the CDR3, the DNA is TGTGCCACCAGTGGGGCGACAAGCCCCCCGGATGAGATGTTTTTT. It specifies CATSGATSPPDEMFF.

The chain links TRBV7-9 to TRBJ1-4; a weak D match, TRBD1 (6 bases). Germline V gene data show CDR1 as SEHNR and CDR2 as FQNEAQ (reference sequence). Deletions cut 5 bases from V and 0 bases from J, with 19 bases between. CDR3 size: 18 residues. The CDR3 is CASSRGAVQGTTNEKLFF. In DNA, the CDR3 is TGTGCCAGCAGCCGGGGGGCGGTCCAGGGAACAACTAATGAAAAACTGTTTTTT.

This rearrangement joins TRBV6-5 to TRBJ2-7, with D unclear. The V end lost 2 bases, the J end lost 3 bases, and 11 bases lay between the germline ends. This CDR3 has 14 amino acids. Germline V gives CDR1 MNHEY, CDR2 SVGAGI. CDR3 DNA sequence: TGTGCCAGCAGTTACACCAGATTTATCTACGAGCAGTACTTC. Encoded protein: CASSYTRFIYEQYF.

The chain carries TRBV6-5 and TRBJ2-7; a possible D gene is TRBD1 (6 bases). Per germline, CDR1 MNHEY and CDR2 SVGAGI. V was pared by 6 bases and J by 7 bases, with 16 bases between. The CDR3 covers 13 residues. The CDR3 nucleotides are TGTGCCAGCAGCCCAGCAGGGGTGGGGGAGCAGTACTTC. Protein: CASSPAGVGEQYF.

This sequence joins TRBV20-1 and TRBJ1-1; tentatively, D is TRBD1 (6 bases). CDR1 is DFQATT, CDR2 SNEGSKA, per germline (reference sequence). This CDR3 has 11 residues. V was trimmed by 6 bases and J by 6 bases, leaving 11 bases between them. CDR3 sequence (DNA): TGCAGTGCCTCCAGGGGAGCTGAAGCTTTCTTT. The encoded protein is CSASRGAEAFF.

V gene TRBV19 combines with J gene TRBJ1-4, with D tentatively TRBD1 (6 bases). V was pared by 5 bases and J by 6 bases, with 13 bases between. The length of the CDR3 is 14 residues. CDR1 and CDR2 (germline): LNHDA, SQIVND (reference sequence). The CDR3 DNA sequence: TGTGCCAGTAGTTCCAGGGGCAGTCATGAAAAACTGTTTTTT. It codes for CASSSRGSHEKLFF.

This clone was counted between two and nine times. The chain employs TRBV24-1 and TRBJ2-7; D perhaps matches TRBD1 (6 bases). Trimming removed 2 bases at V and 3 bases at J, with 16 bases between. The CDR3 sequence is 16 residues long. CDR1 and CDR2 (germline): KGHDR, SFDVKD. DNA of the CDR3: TGTGCCACCAGTGATTCGTACGGGACAAGGATCTACGAGCAGTACTTC. Amino acid sequence: CATSDSYGTRIYEQYF.

This rearrangement joins TRBV5-5 to TRBJ2-1; TRBD2 matches at 12 bases. The germline V gene has CDR1 SGHKS and CDR2 YYEKEE (reference sequence). This CDR3 comprises 15 residues. Trimming at V came to 6 bases and at J to 9 bases, leaving 10 bases not matched to a gene. The CDR3 reads CASTPGLAGLVEQFF. The CDR3 DNA sequence: TGTGCCAGCACCCCGGGACTAGCGGGTCTGGTTGAGCAGTTCTTC.

V and J are TRBV11-2 and TRBJ1-2, with D maybe TRBD1 (5 bases). Trimming removed 2 bases from V and 1 base from J, with 14 bases in between. The germline CDR1 and CDR2 sequences are SGHAT and FQNNGV. CDR3 length: 16 residues. The CDR3: CASSLRTRPINYGYTF. Here the CDR3 DNA reads TGTGCCAGCAGCTTAAGGACACGACCAATTAACTATGGCTACACCTTC.

There are a few counts of this clone. The chain employs TRBV12-3 or TRBV12-4 and TRBJ2-7, with D possibly TRBD1 on 6 matching bases. The CDR3 runs to 12 residues. Trimming pared 2 bases from V and 12 bases from J, leaving 14 bases between. CDR3 sequence (DNA): TGTGCCAGCAGTTTAACGGCAGGGGCTCCGTACTTC. As protein: CASSLTAGAPYF.

This chain uses TRBV3-1 (or the pseudogene TRBV3-2) with TRBJ1-4; TRBD1 agrees at 9 bases. CDR1 LGHDT and CDR2 YNNKEL come from the germline V gene (reference sequence). V gave up 3 bases and J gave up 8 bases; unmatched junction bases: 7. The CDR3 contains 15 residues. DNA of the CDR3: TGTGCCAGCAGCCACCTACAGGGGGCGCTGGAAAAACTGTTTTTT. Translated: CASSHLQGALEKLFF.

This clone was picked up a small number of times. The rearrangement joins TRBV7-9 to TRBJ2-5; tentative D call: TRBD1 (6 bases). CDR3 length: 14 residues. The germline V and J ends were trimmed by 4 bases and 5 bases, with 14 bases remaining between them. CDR1 and CDR2 from the germline V gene are SEHNR and FQNEAQ (reference sequence). The CDR3 nucleotides are TGTGCCAGCAGCTCACCTACAGGGATTGAGACCCAGTACTTC. As protein: CASSSPTGIETQYF.

The CDR3 coding sequence is TGTGCCAGCAAAGCGGCATTGGCAGATACGCAGTATTTT. Protein: CASKAALADTQYF. The chain couples TRBV7-6 to TRBJ2-3; possibly TRBD2 for D (5 bases). The V end lost 7 bases, the J end lost 4 bases, and 12 bases lay between the germline ends. The CDR3 covers 13 residues. From germline, CDR1 is SGHVS and CDR2 FNYEAQ.

A single count supports this clone. The chain recombines TRBV2 with TRBJ1-5; 9 bases are a match to TRBD1. The CDR3 sequence is 14 residues long. J was trimmed by 6 bases and V by 3 bases; bases with no gene match: 3. Germline loops: CDR1 SNHLY, CDR2 FYNNEI. Here the CDR3 DNA reads TGTGCCAGCAGTGACCGGACAGGGGTTCAGCCCCAGCATTTT. It yields the protein CASSDRTGVQPQHF.

V and J are TRBV7-8 and TRBJ2-3; TRBD1 or TRBD2 may be the D gene (6 bases each). Germline CDR1 reads SGHVS; CDR2 reads FQNEAQ. The length of the CDR3 is 13 residues. V was shortened by 5 bases and J by 3 bases, with 9 bases between the two germline ends. The CDR3 region is CASSRGTTDTQYF. The CDR3 DNA is TGTGCCAGCAGCCGGGGGACAACAGATACGCAGTATTTT.